The 9 T cell receptor beta chains in this list originate from one sample, sequenced in a study of human T cells and chemical hapten exposure. MiXCR, applied by TCRdb to the RACE reads, yields one record per CDR3 protein. The sample includes 350,000 to 450,000 distinct CDR3 sequences, around 5.5% of them seen just once. Time point specified: pre-sensitization, week 0. Described treatment: therapeutic diphenylcyclopropenone sensitization with weekly scalp DPC. Specimen: whole blood, collected in connection with sensitization to the hapten diphenylcyclopropenone (DPC). These receptors were obtained from a woman in her forties or fifties with alopecia areata. Some clones in this sample may be carry-over from other donors' samples.

This chain connects TRBV11-2 to TRBJ1-2; D possibly corresponds to TRBD1 (5 bases). With 2 bases removed from V and 2 bases from J, the gap between germline ends came to 18 bases. There are 17 residues in the CDR3. The germline V gene has CDR1 SGHAT and CDR2 FQNNGV. The DNA for the CDR3 is TGTGCCAGCAGCTTAAAGGGGTCGGCAGGGCCGAACTATGGCTACACCTTC. This sequence encodes CASSLKGSAGPNYGYTF.

This clonotype was recorded a few times. This sequence joins TRBV7-9 and TRBJ1-5; D is undetermined. Trimming shortened V by 5 bases and J by 1 base, and 12 bases separated the two germline ends. Germline loops: CDR1 SEHNR, CDR2 FQNEAQ (reference sequence). The length of the CDR3 is 15 residues. CDR3 DNA sequence: TGTGCCAGCAGCGGCCCTCAGACCAGCAATCAGCCCCAGCATTTT. Protein: CASSGPQTSNQPQHF.

The chain employs TRBV3-1 and TRBJ2-3, with TRBD2 identical over 11 bases. V shed 1 base and J 5 bases; nucleotides not matched to a gene: 8. The CDR3 runs to 17 residues. The V gene's germline CDR1 is LGHDT and CDR2 YNNKEL (reference sequence). The CDR3 DNA reads TGTGCCAGCAGCCAAGCGGTAGCGGGAGGGCCAGGAGATACGCAGTATTTT. Protein product: CASSQAVAGGPGDTQYF.

This clonotype was picked up one time. The chain uses TRBV30 and TRBJ2-3; TRBD2 matches at 7 bases. The length of the CDR3 is 14 residues. The V and J ends lost 3 bases and 5 bases, in that order; junction bases with no gene match: 8. The V gene's germline CDR1 is GTSNPN and CDR2 SVGIG (reference sequence). CDR3 DNA: TGTGCCTGGAGCGCAGTGCGGGAGCGAGATACGCAGTATTTT. Translating gives CAWSAVRERDTQYF.

The rearrangement uses TRBV7-9 and TRBJ2-7; D unresolved. V was shortened by 5 bases and J by 1 base, with 15 bases between the two germline ends. The CDR3 is 15 residues long. Germline CDR1 reads SEHNR; CDR2 reads FQNEAQ (reference sequence). CDR3 residues: CASSPSRVASYEQYF. For the CDR3, the DNA is TGTGCCAGCAGCCCTAGTCGGGTTGCTTCCTACGAGCAGTACTTC.

This clonotype occurred many times. The chain employs TRBV14 and TRBJ1-2; 7 bases line up with TRBD1. This CDR3 is 15 amino acids long. Germline assignment: CDR1 SGHDN and CDR2 FVKESK. Trimming at V came to 1 base and at J to 4 bases, leaving 6 bases not matched to a gene. The CDR3 is CASSQAAGGAYGYTF. DNA of the CDR3: TGTGCCAGCAGCCAAGCGGCAGGGGGAGCCTATGGCTACACCTTC.

V usage is TRBV20-1 and J usage is TRBJ2-5; 11 bases fit TRBD2. The CDR3 is 15 amino acids. The junction had 5 bases not matched to a gene; V was cut back by 3 bases and J by 2 bases. The germline CDR1 and CDR2 sequences are DFQATT and SNEGSKA (reference sequence). CDR3 sequence (DNA): TGCAGTGCTAGTCTGGCTAGCGGGAGGCAAGAGACCCAGTACTTC. Translated, it gives CSASLASGRQETQYF.

This clonotype has just a few counts. CDR3 sequence reads: CASSSGQGARLWAEAFF. The CDR3 DNA reads TGTGCCAGCAGTTCTGGACAGGGGGCTCGGCTTTGGGCTGAAGCTTTCTTT. This chain joins TRBV6-5 and TRBJ1-1; TRBD1 matches 11 bases. Germline trimming cut 4 bases from V and 6 bases from J; bases unmatched to any gene: 13. The length of the CDR3 is 17 residues. Germline CDR1 MNHEY, CDR2 SVGAGI.

The table lists this clonotype with many counts. The V call is TRBV28, the J call TRBJ1-5; D gene ambiguous. The V gene lost 2 bases and the J gene lost 1 base, with 9 bases spanning the gap. Germline CDR1 reads MDHEN; CDR2 reads SYDVKM. This CDR3 region has 15 residues. The DNA of the CDR3 is TGTGCCAGCAGTTTAAGTCCTGGGAGCAATCAGCCCCAGCATTTT. The encoded protein is CASSLSPGSNQPQHF.